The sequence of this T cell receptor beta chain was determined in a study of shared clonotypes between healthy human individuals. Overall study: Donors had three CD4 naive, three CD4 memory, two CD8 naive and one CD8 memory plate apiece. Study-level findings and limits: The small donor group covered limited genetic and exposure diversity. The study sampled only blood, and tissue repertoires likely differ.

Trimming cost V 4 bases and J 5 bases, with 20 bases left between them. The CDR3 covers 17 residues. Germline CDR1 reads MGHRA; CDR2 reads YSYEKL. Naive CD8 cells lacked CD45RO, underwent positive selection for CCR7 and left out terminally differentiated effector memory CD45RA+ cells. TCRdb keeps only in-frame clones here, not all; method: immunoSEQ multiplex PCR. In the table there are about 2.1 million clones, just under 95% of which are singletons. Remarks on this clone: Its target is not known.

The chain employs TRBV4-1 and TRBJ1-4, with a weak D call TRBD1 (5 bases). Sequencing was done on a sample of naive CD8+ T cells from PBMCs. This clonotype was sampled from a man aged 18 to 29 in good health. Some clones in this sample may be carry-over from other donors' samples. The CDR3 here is CASSPTPLVGQNEKLFF. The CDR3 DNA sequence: TGCGCCAGCAGCCCAACCCCCCTGGTGGGGCAGAATGAAAAACTGTTTTTT.